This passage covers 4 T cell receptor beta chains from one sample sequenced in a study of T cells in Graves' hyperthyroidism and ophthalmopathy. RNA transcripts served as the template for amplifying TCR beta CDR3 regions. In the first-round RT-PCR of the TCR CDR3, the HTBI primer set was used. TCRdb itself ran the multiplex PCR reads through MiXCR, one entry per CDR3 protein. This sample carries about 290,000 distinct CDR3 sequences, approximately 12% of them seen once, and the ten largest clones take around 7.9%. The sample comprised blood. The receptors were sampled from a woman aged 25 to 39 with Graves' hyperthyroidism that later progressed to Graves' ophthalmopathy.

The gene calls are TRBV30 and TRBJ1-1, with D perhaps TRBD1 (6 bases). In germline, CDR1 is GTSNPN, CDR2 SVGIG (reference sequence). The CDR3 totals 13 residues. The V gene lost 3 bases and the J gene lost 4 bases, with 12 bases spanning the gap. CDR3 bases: TGTGCCTGGAGCCAAGGGGGGGTCACTGAAGCTTTCTTT. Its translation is CAWSQGGVTEAFF.

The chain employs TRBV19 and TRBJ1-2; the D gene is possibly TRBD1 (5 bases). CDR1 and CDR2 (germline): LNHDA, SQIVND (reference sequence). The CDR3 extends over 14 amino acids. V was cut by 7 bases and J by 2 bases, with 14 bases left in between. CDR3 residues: CASMPRGFNYGYTF. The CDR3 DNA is TGTGCCAGTATGCCTCGGGGGTTCAACTATGGCTACACCTTC.

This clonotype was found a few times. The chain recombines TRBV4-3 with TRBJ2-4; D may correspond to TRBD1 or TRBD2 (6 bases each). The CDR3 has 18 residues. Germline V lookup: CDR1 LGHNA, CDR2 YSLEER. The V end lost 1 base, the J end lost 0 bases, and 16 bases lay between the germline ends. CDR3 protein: CASSQASVGGLAKNIQYF. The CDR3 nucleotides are TGCGCCAGCAGCCAAGCCTCCGTTGGGGGGCTAGCCAAAAACATTCAGTACTTC.

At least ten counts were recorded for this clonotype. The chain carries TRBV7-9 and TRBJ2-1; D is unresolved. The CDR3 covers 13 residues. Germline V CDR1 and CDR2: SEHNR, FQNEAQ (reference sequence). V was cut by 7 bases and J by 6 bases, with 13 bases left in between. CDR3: CASTLPDGNEQFF. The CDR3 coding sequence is TGTGCCAGCACCCTACCCGATGGCAATGAGCAGTTCTTC. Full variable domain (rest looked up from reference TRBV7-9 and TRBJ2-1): DTGVSQNPRHKITKRGQNVTFRCDPISEHNRLYWYRQTLGQGPEFLTYFQNEAQLEKSRLLSDRFSAERPKGSFSTLEIQRTEQGDSAMYLCASTLPDGNEQFFGPGTRLTVL.